The present entry profiles one T cell receptor beta chain with its context. The record originates from a study of control samples from healthy donors and cancer patients. The data were produced by immunoSEQ multiplex PCR, yet TCRdb's version contains in-frame clones alone and is incomplete. This table holds 150,000 to 200,000 clones, 85% to 90% found once. V shed 6 bases and J shed 6 bases, with 17 bases lying between them. The length of the CDR3 is 15 residues. The germline gives CDR1 MDHEN, CDR2 SYDVKM. The clonotype comes from a woman aged 45 to 65 in good health. The chain employs TRBV28 and TRBJ1-4; a possible D gene is TRBD1 (6 bases). The material sequenced was blood. CDR3 protein: CASSPSSGGHEKLFF. The CDR3 coding sequence is TGTGCCAGCAGCCCCTCCTCCGGGGGGCATGAAAAACTGTTTTTT.